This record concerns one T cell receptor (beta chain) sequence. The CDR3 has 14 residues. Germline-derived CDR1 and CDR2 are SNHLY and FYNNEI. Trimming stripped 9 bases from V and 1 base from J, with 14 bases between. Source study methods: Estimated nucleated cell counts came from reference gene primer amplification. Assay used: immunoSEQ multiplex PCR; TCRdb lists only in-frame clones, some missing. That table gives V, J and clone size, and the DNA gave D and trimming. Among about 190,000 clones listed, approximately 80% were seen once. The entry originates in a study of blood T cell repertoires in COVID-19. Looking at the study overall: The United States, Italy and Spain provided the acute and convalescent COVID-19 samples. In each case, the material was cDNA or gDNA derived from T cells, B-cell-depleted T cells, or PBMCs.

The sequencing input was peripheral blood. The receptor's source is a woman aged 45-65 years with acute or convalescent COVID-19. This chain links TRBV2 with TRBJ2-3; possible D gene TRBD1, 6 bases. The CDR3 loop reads CASSRGGGTDTQYF. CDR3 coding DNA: TGTGCCAGTTCCAGGGGCGGTGGCACAGATACGCAGTATTTT.